The 2 T cell receptor beta chains in this list originate from one sample, sequenced in a study of shared clonotypes between healthy human individuals. Method: immunoSEQ multiplex PCR; TCRdb's copy keeps in-frame clones and lacks some. The table has about half a million clones, 70% to 80% seen once. The material sequenced was PBMCs. The receptors here all came from a middle-aged woman in good health. Some clones in this sample may be carry-over from other donors' samples.

This clone appeared a few times. Compared with germline, one end of the junction differs, possibly owing to a read error. V usage is TRBV7-7 and J usage is TRBJ2-3, with D tentatively TRBD1 (5 bases). Germline values: CDR1 SSHAT, CDR2 FNYEAQ (reference sequence). There are 10 residues in the CDR3. The CDR3 reads CASRVDTQYF. The CDR3 region has the DNA TGTGCTAGCAGGGTCGATACGCAGTATTTT. The entire variable domain, with the rest obtained from reference TRBV7-7 and TRBJ2-3, is as follows: GAGVSQSPRYKVTKRGQDVTLRCDPISSHATLYWYQQALGQGPEFLTYFNYEAQPDKSGLPSDRFSAERPEGSISTLTIQRTEQRDSAMYRCASRVDTQYFGPGTRLTVL.

The V and J genes are TRBV11-1 and TRBJ1-1; no reliable D call. The V end was cut by 2 bases, the J end by 0 bases, with 13 bases between. CDR3 length: 16 residues. CDR1 SGHAT and CDR2 FQDESV come from the germline V gene (reference sequence). DNA of the CDR3: TGTGCCAGCAGCTTATTTGGCCGACATCTGAACACTGAAGCTTTCTTT. Translated, it gives CASSLFGRHLNTEAFF.